This TCR beta chain was identified during a study of early T cells in non-severe SARS-CoV-2 infection. Study-level points and caveats: Private and CD4 specificities were missed by VDJdb matching, which favored anti-spike CD8 responses.

This CDR3 comprises 16 residues. Trimming pared 2 bases from V and 5 bases from J, leaving 18 bases between. Germline assignment: CDR1 LGHNA and CDR2 YNFKEQ. Individual cDNA molecules received unique molecular identifiers. Each CDR3 protein is one row after TCRdb ran MiXCR on the 5' RACE reads. The sample includes 61,000 or so distinct CDR3 sequences, around 12% of them seen just once. A few counts support this clonotype. Antigen specificity is unknown. The source is an adult who was a healthcare worker with PCR-confirmed SARS-CoV-2 infection or an uninfected control (not recorded which). The donor label of this sample is uncertain. Sample: whole blood, taken at baseline. The chain carries TRBV4-2 and TRBJ2-5, with D possibly being TRBD2 (5 bases). CDR3 sequence: CASSQRVGNPGETQYF. DNA for the CDR3: TGTGCCAGCAGCCAAAGGGTCGGGAACCCGGGGGAGACCCAGTACTTC.